This record looks at one T cell receptor (beta chain) sequence and its context. This sample is part of a study of PD-1 blockade in classical Hodgkin lymphoma. Assay: immunoSEQ multiplex PCR; the TCRdb copy retains only in-frame clones and omits some. This sample carries around 99,000 clones, roughly 76% of them seen once, and the ten largest clones take under 20%. Autologous stem cell transplantation was followed by relapse in every patient, and brentuximab vedotin exposure varied. CDR1 is MNHNS and CDR2 is SASEGT in the germline V gene. V lost 3 bases to trimming and J lost 1 base, with 18 bases between them. CDR3 length: 18 residues.

The V gene is TRBV6-1, the J gene TRBJ2-2; tentative D call: TRBD1 (5 bases). The clonotype comes from a human donor with classical Hodgkin lymphoma. Source: peripheral blood mononuclear cells (PBMCs), taken before the second cycle of nivolumab. The CDR3: CASSDPHPRQGNTGELFF. CDR3 DNA sequence: TGTGCCAGCAGTGACCCCCACCCACGGCAGGGGAACACCGGGGAGCTGTTTTTT.